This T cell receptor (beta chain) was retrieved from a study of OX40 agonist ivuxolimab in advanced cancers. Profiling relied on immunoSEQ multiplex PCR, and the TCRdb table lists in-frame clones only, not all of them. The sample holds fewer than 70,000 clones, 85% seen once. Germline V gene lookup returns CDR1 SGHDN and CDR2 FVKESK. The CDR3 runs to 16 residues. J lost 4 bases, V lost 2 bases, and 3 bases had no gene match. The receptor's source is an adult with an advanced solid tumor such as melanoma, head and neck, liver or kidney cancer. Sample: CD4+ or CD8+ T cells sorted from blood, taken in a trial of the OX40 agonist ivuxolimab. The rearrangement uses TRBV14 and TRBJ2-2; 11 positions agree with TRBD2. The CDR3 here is CASSQRLAGFTGELFF. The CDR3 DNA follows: TGTGCCAGCAGCCAACGACTAGCGGGATTCACCGGGGAGCTGTTTTTT.